This passage covers 6 T cell receptor beta chains from one sample sequenced in a study of cytomegalovirus exposure and HLA in healthy donors. In the PCR, 60 Vbeta and 13 Jbeta primers were used. Clones were read by immunoSEQ multiplex PCR, and TCRdb kept only the in-frame ones, dropping some. The repertoire has over 200,000 clones, more than 75% of them found once; the top ten carry 3.8%. The sequenced sample was PBMCs. The receptors were sampled from a male donor in good health and CMV-seronegative.

This clone occurred once. The V gene is TRBV2, the J gene TRBJ1-2; no firm D call. The CDR3 length is 13 residues. The V end was cut by 6 bases, the J end by 4 bases, with 12 bases between. Germline assignment: CDR1 SNHLY and CDR2 FYNNEI. Here the CDR3 reads CASSDRGIYGYTF. CDR3 nucleotides: TGTGCCAGCAGCGACCGGGGAATCTATGGCTACACCTTC. Full variable domain (missing parts from reference TRBV2 and TRBJ1-2): EPEVTQTPSHQVTQMGQEVILRCVPISNHLYFYWYRQILGQKVEFLVSFYNNEISEKSEIFDDQFSVERPDGSNFTLKIRSTKLEDSAMYFCASSDRGIYGYTFGSGTRLTVV.

A word on this clone: The same CDR3 is also encoded by other DNA sequences in this sample. The CDR3 coding sequence is TGTGCCAGCAGCATACCTAGAGCTCCCTACGAGCAGTACTTC. Its protein is CASSIPRAPYEQYF. The chain links TRBV28 to TRBJ2-7; D gene unclear. Germline loops: CDR1 MDHEN, CDR2 SYDVKM. The CDR3 has 14 amino acids. With 6 bases removed from V and 2 bases from J, the gap between germline ends came to 14 bases. Combining the CDR3 with reference TRBV28 and TRBJ2-7 gives the whole variable domain DVKVTQSSRYLVKRTGEKVFLECVQDMDHENMFWYRQDPGLGLRLIYFSYDVKMKEKGDIPEGYSVSREKKERFSLILESASTNQTSMYLCASSIPRAPYEQYFGPGTRLTVT.

Only a few counts were recorded for this clone. The rearrangement joins TRBV27 to TRBJ2-2; D gene uncertain. This CDR3 is built from 14 residues. Germline V gene data show CDR1 as MNHEY and CDR2 as SMNVEV (reference sequence). Trimming pared 3 bases from V and 4 bases from J, leaving 9 bases between. The CDR3 region has the DNA TGTGCCAGCAGTTTCACCGCGGCCACCGGGGAGCTGTTTTTT. Translation gives CASSFTAATGELFF.

This chain joins TRBV29-1 and TRBJ2-3, with 7 bases lining up with TRBD1. Germline CDR1 SQVTM, CDR2 ANQGSEA. The CDR3 runs to 14 residues. Trimming at V came to 7 bases and at J to 4 bases, leaving 11 bases not matched to a gene. The CDR3: CSAPTGSSPDTQYF. The CDR3 DNA reads as TGCAGCGCCCCGACAGGGAGCAGCCCAGATACGCAGTATTTT.

V and J are TRBV28 and TRBJ2-1, with 11 bases lining up with TRBD2. The CDR3 runs to 18 residues. V lost 2 bases to trimming and J lost 8 bases; unmatched junction nucleotides: 14. Germline V lookup: CDR1 MDHEN, CDR2 SYDVKM. The CDR3 reads CASSLALGASGRRDEQFF. The DNA for the CDR3 is TGTGCCAGCAGTTTAGCGCTAGGGGCTAGCGGGAGGAGGGATGAGCAGTTCTTC.

This clone has just one count. CDR3 sequence: CASSAQTGKDRYEQYF. The CDR3 nucleotides are TGTGCCAGCAGCGCCCAGACAGGGAAAGACCGCTACGAGCAGTACTTC. This chain links TRBV5-4 with TRBJ2-7; 7 bases are shared with TRBD1. The CDR3 consists of 16 residues. V lost 4 bases, J lost 3 bases, and 13 bases stayed unmatched. In germline, CDR1 is SGHNT, CDR2 YYREEE (reference sequence).